Following are 15 T cell receptor beta chains from one sample sequenced in a study of control samples from healthy donors and cancer patients (TCRdb year 2020). Receptors were amplified or captured by the immunoSEQ multiplex PCR assay. Entries here come from immuneACCESS through TCRdb and include only in-frame sequences with V and J called. Some clones fail to appear in such tables; in the studies checked, an unresolved V gene covers under half of the shortfall, and the cause of the remainder is unknown. This sample is represented by about 12,000 clones; over 75% of them were singletons. The ten largest clones represent 2.5% to 3% of the sample. Sequencing was done on a sample of formalin-fixed, paraffin-embedded tissue. These receptors were taken from a male donor with melanoma.

This CDR3 reads CASSQALQGKEAFF. CDR3 nucleotides: TGTGCCAGCAGCCAAGCGCTACAGGGGAAAGAAGCTTTCTTT. V usage is TRBV14 and J usage is TRBJ1-1, with 7 positions matching TRBD1. The trim removed 1 base at V and 8 bases at J, leaving 7 bases unmatched. The CDR3 contains 14 residues. Germline V CDR1 and CDR2: SGHDN, FVKESK.

The chain is built from TRBV9 and TRBJ1-6; no reliable D call. CDR1 SGDLS and CDR2 YYNGEE come from the germline V gene. The CDR3 loop spans 14 amino acids. V lost 0 bases, J lost 6 bases, and 7 bases lay in between. The CDR3 DNA reads TGTGCCAGCAGCGTAGCAGCGCTTAATTCACCCCTCCACTTT. This codes for CASSVAALNSPLHF. The variable domain in full, completed from reference TRBV9 and TRBJ1-6, reads DSGVTQTPKHLITATGQRVTLRCSPRSGDLSVYWYQQSLDQGLQFLIQYYNGEERAKGNILERFSAQQFPDLHSELNLSSLELGDSALYFCASSVAALNSPLHFGNGTRLTVT.

About this clone: One end of the junction varies from germline; a read error may be responsible. The chain links TRBV11-3 to TRBJ2-5; maybe TRBD2 (6 bases). This CDR3 contains 15 residues. Germline CDR1 and CDR2: SGHNT and YENEEA. CDR3 protein: CTSSLEGGRRETQYF. CDR3 sequence (DNA): TGTACCAGCAGCTTAGAGGGAGGTAGGCGGGAGACCCAGTACTTC.

The rearrangement links TRBV5-6 to TRBJ2-2; D possibly corresponds to TRBD2 (6 bases). Germline loops: CDR1 SGHDT, CDR2 YYEEEE. The CDR3 runs to 17 residues. Trimming left V 2 bases short and J 3 bases short, with 17 bases between. CDR3 region: CASSFWGGSRHTGELFF. CDR3 nucleotides: TGTGCCAGCAGCTTTTGGGGAGGTTCTCGGCACACCGGGGAGCTGTTTTTT.

This chain links TRBV7-8 with TRBJ2-5, with unresolved D. Germline CDR1 is SGHVS and CDR2 is FQNEAQ. This CDR3 contains 13 residues. The ends were cut back, 3 bases at V and 1 base at J, with 6 bases in the middle. CDR3 amino acids: CASSLGSQETQYF. CDR3 DNA: TGTGCCAGCAGCTTGGGCAGCCAAGAGACCCAGTACTTC.

J is TRBJ2-3 and V is TRBV7-6; no clear D gene. With 2 bases removed from V and 0 bases from J, the gap between germline ends came to 6 bases. CDR3 length equals 14 residues. Germline V gene sequence: CDR1 SGHVS, CDR2 FNYEAQ. This CDR3 is CASSLPFSTDTQYF. CDR3 DNA sequence: TGTGCCAGCAGCTTACCCTTCAGCACAGATACGCAGTATTTT.

This clone came up once. The chain uses TRBV27 and TRBJ1-5; no clear D gene. The ends were cut back, 6 bases at V and 6 bases at J, with 15 bases in the middle. The CDR3 length is 14 residues. The germline V gene encodes CDR1 MNHEY and CDR2 SMNVEV (reference sequence). The CDR3, as DNA: TGTGCCAGCAGACCTCAAGTGTTGGGTCAGCCCCAGCATTTT. As protein: CASRPQVLGQPQHF.

The rearrangement uses TRBV10-3 and TRBJ1-3; 7 bases are shared with TRBD1. The CDR3 covers 15 residues. With V trimmed by 4 bases and J by 0 bases, 3 bases remained unmatched. Germline loops: CDR1 ENHRY, CDR2 SYGVKD. CDR3 in amino acids: CAISGGTASGNTIYF. The CDR3 nucleotides are TGTGCCATCAGTGGCGGGACAGCCTCTGGAAACACCATATATTTT.

This clone was observed a single time. The V call is TRBV5-6, the J call TRBJ2-5, with TRBD1 as a possible D gene (5 bases). V lost 2 bases to trimming and J lost 2 bases, with 10 bases between them. Germline V gives CDR1 SGHDT, CDR2 YYEEEE. This CDR3 is built from 14 residues. The CDR3 here is CASSLYRSQETQYF. CDR3 coding DNA: TGTGCCAGCAGCTTATACAGGAGTCAAGAGACCCAGTACTTC.

This clone was counted once. The chain uses TRBV21-1 and TRBJ2-2; TRBD1 is the table's D call, not checked against the DNA. TRBV21-1 is listed as a pseudogene. The CDR3 sequence is 18 residues long. The CDR3 region is CASSKRRDSEMNTGELFF. CDR3 sequence (DNA): TGTGCCAGCAGCAAAAGAAGGGACAGTGAAATGAACACCGGGGAGCTGTTTTTT.

The rearrangement joins TRBV27 to TRBJ2-5; D unresolved. Looked up from germline, CDR1 is MNHEY and CDR2 is SMNVEV (reference sequence). V lost 5 bases and J 1 base, leaving 8 bases between the germline ends. The length of the CDR3 is 13 residues. CDR3 loop: CASSRVVQETQYF. The CDR3 nucleotides read TGTGCCAGCAGTAGGGTCGTCCAAGAGACCCAGTACTTC.

This clone was observed a single time. CDR3 sequence reads: CASSFGPQETQYF. In DNA form, the CDR3 reads TGTGCCAGCAGCTTTGGGCCGCAAGAGACCCAGTACTTC. The chain carries TRBV7-2 and TRBJ2-5, with D unresolved. The V end was cut by 3 bases, the J end by 2 bases, with 7 bases between. The CDR3 totals 13 residues. Looked up from germline, CDR1 is SGHTA and CDR2 is FQGNSA.

V gene TRBV18 combines with J gene TRBJ1-5; TRBD1 agrees at 10 bases. Unmatched junction bases numbered 3, after V lost 5 bases and J lost 5 bases. Looked up from germline, CDR1 is KGHSH and CDR2 is LQKENI. This CDR3 contains 14 residues. CDR3 nucleotides: TGTGCCAGCTCAACCGGGACAGGGGATCAGCCCCAGCATTTT. Encoded protein: CASSTGTGDQPQHF.

Details on this clone: An end of the junction differs from the germline gene, which may be a read error. Additional DNA sequences in this sample encode the identical CDR3. The chain carries TRBV9 and TRBJ2-1, with TRBD2 matching 12 bases. The germline V gene encodes CDR1 SGDLS and CDR2 YYNGEE. The CDR3 sequence is 17 residues long. CDR3 bases: TGTGCCAGCAGCGTCACTAGCGGGAGGAGCTCCTATAATGAGCAGTTCTTC. Encoded protein: CASSVTSGRSSYNEQFF.

V usage is TRBV16 and J usage is TRBJ2-7, with 7 bases matching TRBD1. The germline V gene encodes CDR1 KGHSY and CDR2 FQNENV. The CDR3 spans 14 residues. Unmatched junction bases numbered 3, after V lost 0 bases and J lost 4 bases. In DNA form, the CDR3 reads TGTGCCAGCAGCCAATCAGGGGGCAATTACGAGCAGTACTTC. Translation: CASSQSGGNYEQYF.